The 14 T cell receptor beta chains below were found in one sample sequenced in a study of tumor and adjacent non-tumor tissue in lung cancer. Three rounds of nested PCR, following a modified ARM-PCR protocol, produced the TCRbeta library. TCRdb re-derived calls from the multiplex PCR reads in MiXCR, one entry per CDR3 protein. The sample includes more than 85,000 distinct CDR3 sequences, roughly 80% of them seen just once. RNA was extracted from bulk tissue without any cell sorting. Input material: lung tumor tissue. Every receptor here comes from a woman aged 55-70 years with non-small cell lung cancer.

Comment on this clonotype: One end of the junction fails to match germline, which may point to a read error. V and J are TRBV11-1 and TRBJ1-1, with 7 bases aligning to TRBD1. Germline lookup yields CDR1 SGHAT and CDR2 FQDESV (reference sequence). The CDR3 extends over 13 amino acids. The CDR3 region is CASGSDRVTEDFF. In nucleotides, the CDR3 is TGTGCCAGCGGCTCCGACAGGGTTACTGAAGATTTCTTT.

As to this clonotype: This may arise from a read error, as a much more abundant clone is one base away. The chain joins TRBV20-1 to TRBJ2-1; D is perhaps TRBD1 (6 bases). V lost 6 bases, J lost 6 bases, and 21 bases lay in between. The CDR3 loop spans 15 amino acids. Per germline, CDR1 DFQATT and CDR2 SNEGSKA (reference sequence). The CDR3 DNA reads as TGCAGTGCCCCAGGCCCGGAACAGGGTGCCAATGAGCAGTTCTTC. It encodes CSAPGPEQGANEQFF.

Concerning this clonotype itself: The junction and the germline gene differ at one end; a read error may be behind it. This chain joins TRBV5-1 and TRBJ1-1; no clear D gene. The V gene's germline CDR1 is SGHRS and CDR2 YFSETQ. The CDR3 is made up of 13 amino acids. CDR3 protein: CANSLAGNTAAFF. As DNA, the CDR3 is TGCGCCAACAGCTTGGCCGGGAACACAGCAGCTTTCTTT. The full variable domain, completed using reference TRBV5-1 and TRBJ1-1, is KAGVTQTPRYLIKTRGQQVTLSCSPISGHRSVSWYQQTPGQGLQFLFEYFSETQRNKGNFPGRFSGRQFSNSRSEMNVSTLELGDSALYLCANSLAGNTAAFFGQGTRLTVV.

This clonotype appeared a few times. This chain links TRBV28 with TRBJ2-5; no clear D. This CDR3 comprises 17 residues. From germline, CDR1 is MDHEN and CDR2 SYDVKM. Trimming shortened V by 6 bases and J by 1 base, and 21 bases separated the two germline ends. The CDR3 region is CASSMTTNKEGQETQYF. CDR3 sequence (DNA): TGTGCCAGCAGCATGACAACCAACAAGGAAGGCCAAGAGACCCAGTACTTC.

This clonotype was counted ten times or more. The chain joins TRBV6-5 to TRBJ2-3; D remains unclear. Trimming shortened V by 4 bases and J by 0 bases, and 8 bases separated the two germline ends. CDR3 length equals 14 residues. Germline CDR1 reads MNHEY; CDR2 reads SVGAGI. The CDR3 loop reads CASSWGTSTDTQYF. In nucleotides, the CDR3 is TGTGCCAGCAGTTGGGGTACTAGCACAGATACGCAGTATTTT.

Points on this clonotype: At one end the junction does not follow the germline gene, possibly because of a read error. The J gene is TRBJ2-1, the V gene TRBV11-1; TRBD1 matches at 9 bases. CDR1 and CDR2 (germline): SGHAT, FQDESV (reference sequence). The CDR3 contains 14 residues. The CDR3 here is CDSGLDGDRDEQFF. The CDR3 DNA follows: TGTGACAGCGGCTTGGATGGGGACAGGGATGAGCAGTTCTTC. Using reference TRBV11-1 and TRBJ2-1 for the parts outside the CDR3, the full variable domain is EAEVAQSPRYKITEKSQAVAFWCDPISGHATLYWYRQILGQGPELLVQFQDESVVDDSQLPKDRFSAERLKGVDSTLKIQPAELGDSAMYLCDSGLDGDRDEQFFGPGTRLTVL.

In this sample, this clonotype turned up a few times. The germline gene is not matched at one end of the junction; a read error may be the cause. V usage is TRBV20-1 and J usage is TRBJ1-2, with TRBD1 matching over 8 bases. The germline CDR1 and CDR2 sequences are DFQATT and SNEGSKA (reference sequence). CDR3 length equals 16 residues. CDR3 in amino acids: CSGRVRDRRIMDGYTF. The CDR3, as DNA: TGCAGTGGTAGAGTCCGGGACAGGAGAATAATGGATGGCTACACCTTC.

Worth noting for this clonotype: An end of the junction does not agree with germline; a read error may underlie this. The chain carries TRBV5-6 and TRBJ1-2; no reliable D call. The germline V gene has CDR1 SGHDT and CDR2 YYEEEE. CDR3 size: 17 residues. The CDR3 here is CASILEDSPGANYGYTF. CDR3 DNA sequence: TGTGCCAGCATCTTGGAGGACTCGCCCGGAGCTAACTATGGCTACACCTTC. Variable domain in full (rest from reference TRBV5-6 and TRBJ1-2): DAGVTQSPTHLIKTRGQQVTLRCSPKSGHDTVSWYQQALGQGPQFIFQYYEEEERQRGNFPDRFSGHQFPNYSSELNVNALLLGDSALYLCASILEDSPGANYGYTFGSGTRLTVV.

This chain links TRBV20-1 with TRBJ2-2; D call uncertain. CDR3 size: 12 residues. The germline V and J ends were trimmed by 6 bases and 6 bases, with 11 bases remaining between them. CDR1 and CDR2 (germline): DFQATT, SNEGSKA (reference sequence). DNA of the CDR3: TGCAGTGCCAGCACAGTCGCCGGGGAGCTGTTTTTT. It codes for CSASTVAGELFF.

In regard to this clonotype: A junction boundary mismatches the germline segment, possibly from a read error. The genes are TRBV7-2 and TRBJ2-3, with D perhaps TRBD1 (5 bases). The CDR3 is 16 amino acids. Germline V gene lookup returns CDR1 SGHTA and CDR2 FQGNSA. The CDR3 bases are TGTGCCAGCAGCTTAGCCGTTGGGGCTTTGACAGATACGCTGTATTTT. The encoded protein is CASSLAVGALTDTLYF.

This clonotype has only a few counts. V and J are TRBV28 and TRBJ2-1; D call uncertain. The CDR3 runs to 16 residues. Trimming left V 1 base short and J 5 bases short, with 15 bases between. Germline V gene sequence: CDR1 MDHEN, CDR2 SYDVKM. The CDR3 coding sequence is TGTGCCAGCAGTTTATTACCAGGAAGTGGGGACAATGAGCAGTTCTTC. Its protein product is CASSLLPGSGDNEQFF.

Details on this clonotype: This sequence may be a read error, since a much larger clone differs from it by one base. The chain links TRBV20-1 to TRBJ1-2; D is undetermined. The length of the CDR3 is 16 residues. Trimming pared 0 bases from V and 8 bases from J, leaving 22 bases between. Germline values: CDR1 DFQATT, CDR2 SNEGSKA (reference sequence). The CDR3 DNA reads TGCAGTGCTAGAGATACTCAGAATGGAGAAGCGAAGGGCTACACCTTC. Amino acids: CSARDTQNGEAKGYTF.

This clonotype has ten or more counts. Because it lacks the conserved phenylalanine or tryptophan at the end, this CDR3 is likely a read error. The CDR3 spells CASRAGQTHQPQHS. The CDR3 coding sequence is TGTGCCAGCAGGGCGGGGCAGACCCATCAGCCCCAGCATTCT. The chain couples TRBV12-3 or TRBV12-4 to TRBJ1-5; perhaps TRBD1 as D (5 bases). The CDR3 runs to 14 residues. V was trimmed by 6 bases and J by 5 bases, leaving 14 bases between them.

As for this clonotype: The junction and the germline gene differ at one end; a read error may be behind it. The chain recombines TRBV20-1 with TRBJ2-2; possible D gene TRBD2, 5 bases. The V gene's germline CDR1 is DFQATT and CDR2 SNEGSKA (reference sequence). CDR3 length: 15 amino acids. The CDR3, as DNA: TGCAGTGCTTCGCCGGGTTCGAGGAACACCGGGGAGTTGTTTTTT. It yields the protein CSASPGSRNTGELFF.